The entry below gives a single TCR beta chain sequence along with its context. Its antigen is as yet unknown. Nominal health characterized the donors when sampled, though unrecorded immune exposures were likely. The data are from a study of cytomegalovirus exposure and HLA in healthy donors. Study details: From about 170 million T cells, an earlier analysis saw 120 million or so unique TCR beta sequences. Study outcomes and limitations: Earlier results showed most TCR beta V segments being productive about 90% or about 30% of the time.

Primers included in the PCR were 60 Vbeta and 13 Jbeta primers. Clones were sequenced by immunoSEQ multiplex PCR, and TCRdb holds only the in-frame ones, with some missing. The table has some 150,000 clones, over 75% seen once. This sequence was found in a male donor in good health and CMV-seronegative. The sequencing input was PBMCs.

The CDR3 nucleotides read TGTGCCAGCAGTGAACCCGGGAATCAGCCCCAGCATTTT. It is translated as CASSEPGNQPQHF. The V call is TRBV2, the J call TRBJ1-5; D not resolved. The CDR3 has 13 residues. The ends were cut back, 2 bases at V and 4 bases at J, with 6 bases in the middle. CDR1 and CDR2 from the germline V gene are SNHLY and FYNNEI. The full variable domain, its missing parts supplied by reference TRBV2 and TRBJ1-5, is EPEVTQTPSHQVTQMGQEVILRCVPISNHLYFYWYRQILGQKVEFLVSFYNNEISEKSEIFDDQFSVERPDGSNFTLKIRSTKLEDSAMYFCASSEPGNQPQHFGDGTRLSIL.